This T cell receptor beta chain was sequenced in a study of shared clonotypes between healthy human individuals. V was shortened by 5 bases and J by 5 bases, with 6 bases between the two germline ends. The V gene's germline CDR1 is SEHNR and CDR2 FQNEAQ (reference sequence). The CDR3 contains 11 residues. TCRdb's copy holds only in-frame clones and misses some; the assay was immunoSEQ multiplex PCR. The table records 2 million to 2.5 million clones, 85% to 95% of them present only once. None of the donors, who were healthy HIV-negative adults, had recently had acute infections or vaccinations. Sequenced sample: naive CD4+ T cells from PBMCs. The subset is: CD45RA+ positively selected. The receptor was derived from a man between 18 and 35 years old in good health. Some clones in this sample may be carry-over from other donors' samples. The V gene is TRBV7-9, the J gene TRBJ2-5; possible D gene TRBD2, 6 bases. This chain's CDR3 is CASSGTETQYF. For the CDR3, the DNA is TGTGCCAGCAGCGGGACTGAGACCCAGTACTTC.